A selection of T cell receptor beta chains follows, all from one sample in a study of blood T cell repertoires in COVID-19. Sequencing was performed with immunoSEQ multiplex PCR; in TCRdb, only in-frame clones are kept and a portion is missing. The table lists around 67,000 clones, roughly 85% of them singletons. The sequenced material came from peripheral blood. The receptors here all came from a woman at least 80 years old with acute or convalescent COVID-19. CDR3s include the opening cysteine and the closing phenylalanine or tryptophan. The D gene is left open where the match is weak. Not all rows give a size; the values are once, few, many and, for expanded clones, a class.

.	.	TRBV7-2	TRBJ2-1	CASSLIGYNEQFF	TGTGCCAGCAGCTTAATCGGGTACAATGAGCAGTTCTTC
TRBD1	.	TRBV6-2/TRBV6-3	TRBJ1-1	CASSYSPGQGRGNTEAFF	TGTGCCAGCAGTTACTCACCGGGACAGGGGCGAGGGAACACTGAAGCTTTCTTT
TRBD1	.	TRBV18	TRBJ2-6	CASSRTGISSSGANVLTF	TGTGCCAGCTCGCGGACAGGTATATCATCCTCTGGGGCCAACGTCCTGACTTTC
.	.	TRBV7-6	TRBJ2-2	CASSGRGIAGELFF	TGTGCCAGCAGCGGGAGGGGGATTGCCGGGGAGCTGTTTTTT
.	.	TRBV7-2	TRBJ2-7	CASSSQGGGLEQYF	TGTGCCAGCAGCTCACAGGGTGGAGGACTCGAGCAGTACTTC
.	.	TRBV11-2	TRBJ2-7	CASRGLSDREQYF	TGTGCCAGCAGGGGGCTCTCCGATCGCGAGCAGTACTTC
.	few	TRBV5-1	TRBJ1-1	CASSLDTRGTEAFF	TGCGCCAGCAGCTTGGACACCCGGGGCACTGAAGCTTTCTTT
.	.	TRBV5-1	TRBJ2-7	CASSAGTDYEQYF	TGCGCCAGCAGCGCCGGGACTGACTACGAGCAGTACTTC
.	.	TRBV5-4	TRBJ2-1	CAISDSGLSYNEQFF	TGTGCCATTTCGGACAGCGGTCTCTCCTACAATGAGCAGTTCTTC
.	.	TRBV2	TRBJ1-5	CASGGAGYVQPQHF	TGTGCCAGCGGAGGGGCAGGGTATGTACAGCCCCAGCATTTT
TRBD1	few	TRBV19	TRBJ2-7	CASSPKAGGIYEQYF	TGTGCCAGTAGTCCCAAGGCAGGGGGCATCTACGAGCAGTACTTC
TRBD2	.	TRBV11-2	TRBJ2-1	CASSLDRASGIDEQFF	TGTGCCAGCAGCTTAGATCGGGCTAGCGGGATTGATGAGCAGTTCTTC
.	.	TRBV4-1	TRBJ1-5	CASSQRVIGNQPQHF	TGCGCCAGCAGCCAACGGGTCATTGGGAATCAGCCCCAGCATTTT
TRBD2	.	TRBV27	TRBJ2-7	CASSLLKPGLAGDEQYF	TGTGCCAGCAGTTTATTGAAACCGGGACTAGCGGGAGACGAGCAGTACTTC